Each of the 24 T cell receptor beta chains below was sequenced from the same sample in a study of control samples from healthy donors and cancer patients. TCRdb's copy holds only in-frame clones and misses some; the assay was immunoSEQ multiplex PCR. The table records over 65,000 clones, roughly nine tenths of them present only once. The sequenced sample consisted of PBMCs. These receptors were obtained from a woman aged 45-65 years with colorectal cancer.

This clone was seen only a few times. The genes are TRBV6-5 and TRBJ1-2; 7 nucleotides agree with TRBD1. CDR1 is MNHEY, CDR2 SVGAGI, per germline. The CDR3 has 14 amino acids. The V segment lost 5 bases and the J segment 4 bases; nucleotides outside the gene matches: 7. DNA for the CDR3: TGTGCCAGCAGTCAACAGACAGGGTCCTATGGCTACACCTTC. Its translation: CASSQQTGSYGYTF.

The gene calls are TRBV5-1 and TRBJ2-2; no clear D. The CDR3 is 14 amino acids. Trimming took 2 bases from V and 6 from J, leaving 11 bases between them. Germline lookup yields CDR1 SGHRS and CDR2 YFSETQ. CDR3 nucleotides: TGCGCCAGCAGCTTAATAACGGATTCCGGGGAGCTGTTTTTT. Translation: CASSLITDSGELFF.

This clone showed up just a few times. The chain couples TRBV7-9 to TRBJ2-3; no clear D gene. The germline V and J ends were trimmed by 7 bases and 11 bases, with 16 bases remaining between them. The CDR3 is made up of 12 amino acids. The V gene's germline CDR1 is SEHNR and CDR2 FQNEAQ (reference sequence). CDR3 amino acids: CASILALGQQYF. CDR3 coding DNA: TGTGCCAGCATACTCGCACTTGGGCAGCAGTATTTT.

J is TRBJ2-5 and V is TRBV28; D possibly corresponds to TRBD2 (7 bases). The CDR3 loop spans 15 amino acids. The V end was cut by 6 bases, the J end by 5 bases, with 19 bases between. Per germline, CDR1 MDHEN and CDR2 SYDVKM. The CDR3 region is CASSSSGGQGETQYF. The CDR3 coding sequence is TGTGCCAGCAGCTCATCGGGGGGCCAGGGGGAGACCCAGTACTTC.

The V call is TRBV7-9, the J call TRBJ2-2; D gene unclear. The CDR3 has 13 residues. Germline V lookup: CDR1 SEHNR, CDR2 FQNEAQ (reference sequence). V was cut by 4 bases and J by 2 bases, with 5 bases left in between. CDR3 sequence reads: CASSSDNTGELFF. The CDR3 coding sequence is TGTGCCAGCAGCTCAGATAACACCGGGGAGCTGTTTTTT.

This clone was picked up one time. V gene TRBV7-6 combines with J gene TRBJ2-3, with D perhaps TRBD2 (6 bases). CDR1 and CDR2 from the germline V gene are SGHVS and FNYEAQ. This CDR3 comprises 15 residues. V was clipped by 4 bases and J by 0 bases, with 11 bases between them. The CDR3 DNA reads TGTGCCAGCAGCTCGAGTGGGGGGAGCACAGATACGCAGTATTTT. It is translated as CASSSSGGSTDTQYF.

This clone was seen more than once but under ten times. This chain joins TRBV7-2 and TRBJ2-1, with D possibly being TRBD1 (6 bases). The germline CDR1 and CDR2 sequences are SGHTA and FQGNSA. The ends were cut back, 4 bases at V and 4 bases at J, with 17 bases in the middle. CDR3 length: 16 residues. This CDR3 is CASSSRPGHGYNEQFF. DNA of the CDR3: TGTGCCAGCAGCTCCAGACCGGGACACGGTTACAATGAGCAGTTCTTC. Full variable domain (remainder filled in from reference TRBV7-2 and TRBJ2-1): GAGVSQSPSNKVTEKGKDVELRCDPISGHTALYWYRQSLGQGLEFLIYFQGNSAPDKSGLPSDRFSAERTGGSVSTLTIQRTQQEDSAVYLCASSSRPGHGYNEQFFGPGTRLTVL.

In DNA form, the CDR3 reads TGTGCCACCAGCAGCGACAGGGGACCTAACTATGGCTACACCTTC. Residues: CATSSDRGPNYGYTF. The V call is TRBV15, the J call TRBJ1-2; TRBD1 agrees at 8 bases. V shed 3 bases, J shed 0 bases, and the junction held 3 bases outside the gene matches. Germline V gives CDR1 LNHNV, CDR2 YYDKDF (reference sequence). CDR3 length: 15 residues.

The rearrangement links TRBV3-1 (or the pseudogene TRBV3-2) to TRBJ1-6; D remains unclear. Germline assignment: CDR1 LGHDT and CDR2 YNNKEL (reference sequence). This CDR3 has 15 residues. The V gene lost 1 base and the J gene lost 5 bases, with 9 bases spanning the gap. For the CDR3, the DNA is TGTGCCAGCAGCCAAGGATCACGGAATAATTCACCCCTCCACTTT. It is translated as CASSQGSRNNSPLHF.

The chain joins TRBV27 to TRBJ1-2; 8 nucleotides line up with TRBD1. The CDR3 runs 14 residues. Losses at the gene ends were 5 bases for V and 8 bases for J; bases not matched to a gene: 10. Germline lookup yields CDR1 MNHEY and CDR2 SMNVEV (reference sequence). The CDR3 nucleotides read TGTGCCAGCAGTCTCAGGGGGCCGGTTAGAGGCTACACCTTC. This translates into CASSLRGPVRGYTF.

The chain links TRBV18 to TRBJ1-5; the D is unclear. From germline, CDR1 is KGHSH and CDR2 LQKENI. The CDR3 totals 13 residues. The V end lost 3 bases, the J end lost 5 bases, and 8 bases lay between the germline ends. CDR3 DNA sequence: TGTGCCAGCTCACCTGCGGCGGATCAGCCCCAGCATTTT. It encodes CASSPAADQPQHF.

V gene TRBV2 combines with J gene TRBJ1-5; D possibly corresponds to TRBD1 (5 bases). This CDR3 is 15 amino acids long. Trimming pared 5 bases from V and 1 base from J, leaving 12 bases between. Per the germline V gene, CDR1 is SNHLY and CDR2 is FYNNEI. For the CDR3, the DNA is TGTGCCAGCAGTCCCCAGGGATTAAGCAATCAGCCCCAGCATTTT. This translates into CASSPQGLSNQPQHF.

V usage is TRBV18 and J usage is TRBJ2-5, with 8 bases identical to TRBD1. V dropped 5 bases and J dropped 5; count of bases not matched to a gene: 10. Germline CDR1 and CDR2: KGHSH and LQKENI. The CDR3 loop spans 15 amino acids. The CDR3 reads CASSEQQGEWETQYF. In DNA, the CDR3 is TGTGCCAGCTCAGAACAACAGGGGGAGTGGGAGACCCAGTACTTC.

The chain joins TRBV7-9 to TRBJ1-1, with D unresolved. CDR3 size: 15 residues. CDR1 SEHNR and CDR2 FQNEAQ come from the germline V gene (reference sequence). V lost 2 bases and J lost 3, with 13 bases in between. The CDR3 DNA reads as TGTGCCAGCAGCTTAAACCTTAAGGCGGACACTGAAGCTTTCTTT. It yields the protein CASSLNLKADTEAFF. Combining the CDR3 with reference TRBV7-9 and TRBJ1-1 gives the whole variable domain DTGVSQNPRHKITKRGQNVTFRCDPISEHNRLYWYRQTLGQGPEFLTYFQNEAQLEKSRLLSDRFSAERPKGSFSTLEIQRTEQGDSAMYLCASSLNLKADTEAFFGQGTRLTVV.

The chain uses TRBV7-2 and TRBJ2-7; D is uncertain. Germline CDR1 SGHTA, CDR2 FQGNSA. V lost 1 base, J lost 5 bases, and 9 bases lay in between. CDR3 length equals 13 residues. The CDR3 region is CASSLDSMDEQYV. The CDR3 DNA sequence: TGTGCCAGCAGCTTAGATAGTATGGACGAGCAGTACGTC.

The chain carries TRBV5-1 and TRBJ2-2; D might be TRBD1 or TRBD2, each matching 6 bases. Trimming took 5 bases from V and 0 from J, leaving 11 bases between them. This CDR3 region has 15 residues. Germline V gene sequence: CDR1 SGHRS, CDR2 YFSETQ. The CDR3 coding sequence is TGCGCCAGCAGGGGGGGCAGCGCGAACACCGGGGAGCTGTTTTTT. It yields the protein CASRGGSANTGELFF.

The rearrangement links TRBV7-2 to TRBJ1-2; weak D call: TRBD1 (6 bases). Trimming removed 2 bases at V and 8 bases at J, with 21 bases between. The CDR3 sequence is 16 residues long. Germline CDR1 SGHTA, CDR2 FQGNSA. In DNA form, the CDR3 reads TGTGCCAGCAGCTTAAGCCAGGGGAGCAACTGGCGGGGCTACACCTTC. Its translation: CASSLSQGSNWRGYTF.

CDR3 coding DNA: TGCGCCAGCAGCCAAGATGGGTGGGATCGGAATCAGCCCCAGCATTTT. Amino acid sequence: CASSQDGWDRNQPQHF. The rearrangement joins TRBV4-3 to TRBJ1-5; unclear D gene. CDR1 and CDR2 from the germline V gene are LGHNA and YSLEER. The CDR3 loop spans 16 amino acids. Between the trimmed V and J ends, which lost 0 bases and 4 bases, there was a span of 13 bases.

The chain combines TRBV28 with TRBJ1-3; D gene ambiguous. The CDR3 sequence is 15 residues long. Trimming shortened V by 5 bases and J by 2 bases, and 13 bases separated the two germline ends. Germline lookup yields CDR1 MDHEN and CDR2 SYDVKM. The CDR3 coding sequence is TGTGCCAGCAGTCCCGGGTACGGGCCTGGAAACACCATATATTTT. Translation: CASSPGYGPGNTIYF.

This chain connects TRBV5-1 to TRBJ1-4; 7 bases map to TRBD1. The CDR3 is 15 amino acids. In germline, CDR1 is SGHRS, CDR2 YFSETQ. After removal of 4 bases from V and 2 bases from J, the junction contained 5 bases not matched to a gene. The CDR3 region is CASSPGDSTNEKLFF. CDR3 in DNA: TGCGCCAGCAGCCCCGGGGACAGTACTAATGAAAAACTGTTTTTT.

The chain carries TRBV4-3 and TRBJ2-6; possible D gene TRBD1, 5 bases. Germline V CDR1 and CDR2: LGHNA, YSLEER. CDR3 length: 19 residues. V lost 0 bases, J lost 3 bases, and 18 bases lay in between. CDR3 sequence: CASSQDNSGYRDGANVLTF. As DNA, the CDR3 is TGCGCCAGCAGCCAAGATAATTCAGGGTATAGGGATGGGGCCAACGTCCTGACTTTC.

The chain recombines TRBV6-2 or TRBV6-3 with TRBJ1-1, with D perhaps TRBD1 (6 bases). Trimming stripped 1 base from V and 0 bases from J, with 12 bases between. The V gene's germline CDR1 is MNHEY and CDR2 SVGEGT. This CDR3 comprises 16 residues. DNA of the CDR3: TGTGCCAGCAGTTACTTCGTAGGGGGGATGAACACTGAAGCTTTCTTT. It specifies CASSYFVGGMNTEAFF.

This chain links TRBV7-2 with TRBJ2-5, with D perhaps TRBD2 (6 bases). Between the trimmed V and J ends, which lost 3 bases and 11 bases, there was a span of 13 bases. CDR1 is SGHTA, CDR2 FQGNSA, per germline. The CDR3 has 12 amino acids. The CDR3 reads CASSFPAGPQYF. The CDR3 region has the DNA TGTGCCAGCAGCTTTCCGGCGGGGCCTCAGTACTTC. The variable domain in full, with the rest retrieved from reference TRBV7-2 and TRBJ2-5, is GAGVSQSPSNKVTEKGKDVELRCDPISGHTALYWYRQSLGQGLEFLIYFQGNSAPDKSGLPSDRFSAERTGGSVSTLTIQRTQQEDSAVYLCASSFPAGPQYFGPGTRLLVL.

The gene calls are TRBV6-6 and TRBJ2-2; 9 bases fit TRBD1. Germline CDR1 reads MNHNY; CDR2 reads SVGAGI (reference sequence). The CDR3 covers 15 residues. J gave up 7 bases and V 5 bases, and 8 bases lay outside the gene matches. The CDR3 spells CASSDPGQGRGELFF. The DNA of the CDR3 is TGTGCCAGCAGTGACCCGGGACAGGGCCGCGGGGAGCTGTTTTTT.